This TCR beta chain was obtained from a study of T cells in lung cancer brain metastases listed by TCRdb under 2018. Context from the whole study: Of the 20 or so patients, about 17 had a history of tobacco use, with a median of 40 pack-years. A median age at first diagnosis of more than 55 years was recorded for the patients, of whom eight or nine were male and about a dozen were female. DNA integrity number averaged 3.8 in both primary and metastatic specimens, with no significant difference between sites. Of the approximately 22 patients, eighteen received no interval therapy between resection of the primary and resection of the metastasis. The cohort comprised around 20 patients contributing approximately 40 specimens, one primary lung lesion and one brain metastasis each. The study compared TCR beta CDR3 repertoires between fully resected primary non-small cell lung cancers and paired brain metastases. A median interval of 348 days was observed between acquisition of the primary and brain metastasis specimens. Broad study findings and their caveats: Brain metastases had significantly fewer unique productive clones than paired primaries (median 1540 versus 4551). Most clones were lesion-specific, with limited overlap between paired lesions (mean Morisita index around 0.23). The ten most abundant clones made up a significantly larger repertoire fraction in brain metastases than primaries, suggesting clonal expansion. It was not possible to control for the effects of preoperative corticosteroids on T cell infiltration in brain metastases. Retrieval of the complete infiltrating T cell repertoire may have been prevented by DNA fragmentation in FFPE samples.

The CDR3 sequence holds 15 residues, the cysteine and phenylalanine included. The only DNA kept is the CDR3, 45 bases in frame from the first base. The germline V gene provides CDR1 MGHRA and CDR2 YSYEKL. Patients had resection either for delayed recurrence of a solitary brain metastasis or for synchronous oligometastatic disease. Patients with a history of multiple malignancies were excluded so that cancers other than NSCLC would not be included. Tumor areas were macrodissected from 5 or 6 deparaffinized 9.5 to 10 um unstained sections, using marked H&E slides as a guide. All specimens were formalin-fixed and paraffin-embedded (FFPE). The AllPrep DNA/RNA FFPE Kit was used to extract genomic DNA. To note about this clone: Its cognate antigen has yet to be identified. Relative to the germline gene, one junction end is altered; a read error may explain this.

Each sample received roughly 2 to 5.5 ug of genomic DNA as input, and the DNA input was kept equal within each pair of samples. TCR beta libraries were constructed with the immunoSEQ hsTCRbeta Kit, with multiplexed V and J gene primers used across two PCR steps. Pooled libraries with positive and negative controls were sequenced on an Illumina MiSeq using a 100-cycle paired-end protocol. The authors' pipeline ran thus. Raw data were processed by the immunoSEQ vendor into normalized, annotated TCR beta repertoire reports. Richness was counted as unique clones by nucleotide sequence, and total richness was extrapolated with the iChao1 and Efron-Thisted estimators. Paired lesions were characterized and compared using Pielou's evenness, Simpson's index, top-ten clone proportional abundance, and the Morisita overlap index. This immuneACCESS table, as held by TCRdb, lists in-frame sequences with V and J called but not all clones. Of the missing ones, under half trace to an unresolved V gene in checked studies; the others have no known cause. The DNA gave D and trimming, while V, J and clone size come from that table. The sample includes roughly 5,000 clones, with less than 90% observed a single time. Around 3.2% of the sample is taken by the ten largest.

This chain joins TRBV4-1 to TRBJ1-1; confidence is insufficient to name the D gene. This sequence originates from a woman aged 50 to 65 with non-small cell lung cancer. The sequenced sample was tumor tissue from the primary lung tumor. The sample's cell subset or site label, decoded: primary lung cancer lesion. CDR3 reads: CVSSQSDPMNTEAFF. The DNA sequence reads TGCGTCAGCAGCCAATCCGACCCTATGAACACTGAAGCTTTCTTT.